This T cell receptor (beta chain) appears in the sequencing data of a study of blood T cell repertoires in COVID-19. Across the whole study: The United States, Italy and Spain provided the acute and convalescent COVID-19 samples.

Participants' reported clinical history set cohort assignment. This CDR3 has 15 amino acids. The J segment lost 4 bases and the V segment lost 2 bases, leaving 3 bases of the junction unmatched. Germline-derived CDR1 and CDR2 are MNHEY and SMNVEV (reference sequence). Clones were read by immunoSEQ multiplex PCR, and TCRdb kept only the in-frame ones, dropping some. The top ten clones hold around 0.77% of a sample with under 200,000 clones, 89% of them seen once. This TCR was sampled from a woman aged 18-29 years who had recovered from COVID-19. This chain uses TRBV27 with TRBJ2-1, with TRBD2 identical over 9 bases. Input material: PBMCs or T cells enriched from blood (not recorded which). This CDR3 reads CASSLGLAGYNEQFF. The CDR3 DNA sequence: TGTGCCAGCAGTTTAGGGCTAGCGGGGTACAATGAGCAGTTCTTC.